The entry that follows covers one T cell receptor (beta chain) sequence. Its antigen remains unknown. This entry comes from a study of response to subunit inactivated influenza vaccine. Broader study findings: Seasonal influenza vaccination, on each occasion, was suggested by the authors to recruit few new T cells.

TCRdb fed the RT-PCR reads into MiXCR, producing one record per CDR3 protein. Seen here are 750,000 to 850,000 distinct CDR3 sequences, 15% to 20% observed once, and the top ten hold around 9.9%. The CDR3 covers 14 residues. Trimming cost V 2 bases and J 6 bases, with 13 bases left between them. Germline CDR1 MNHEY, CDR2 SVGAGI. The V and J genes are TRBV6-5 and TRBJ1-2, with a weak D call TRBD1 (6 bases). The receptor comes from a man in his forties or fifties who received an inactivated influenza vaccine. Source: PBMCs from blood, taken about 5 days after vaccination. The chain's CDR3 is CASSYGTLSDGYTF. CDR3 bases: TGTGCCAGCAGTTACGGGACACTGAGCGATGGCTACACCTTC.